The 3 T cell receptor beta chains given below trace back to one sample, sequenced in a study of cytomegalovirus exposure and HLA in healthy donors. 13 Jbeta primers and 60 Vbeta primers were used for the PCR. TCRdb's table, derived via immunoSEQ multiplex PCR, lists solely in-frame clones and lacks some. The sample shows about 150,000 clones, 70% to 90% of them seen only once. The sample comprised PBMCs. The source of these receptors is a young woman in good health and CMV-seronegative.

The gene calls are TRBV7-9 and TRBJ2-3, with 7 bases identical to TRBD1. The CDR3 length is 14 residues. CDR1 is SEHNR, CDR2 FQNEAQ, per germline (reference sequence). The J segment lost 6 bases and the V segment lost 5 bases, leaving 8 bases of the junction unmatched. The chain's CDR3 is CASSRPEGADTQYF. For the CDR3, the DNA is TGTGCCAGCAGCAGACCCGAGGGGGCGGATACGCAGTATTTT.

J is TRBJ2-2 and V is TRBV7-2; D might be TRBD2 (5 bases). Germline values: CDR1 SGHTA, CDR2 FQGNSA. The CDR3 contains 14 residues. Trimming removed 7 bases at V and 6 bases at J, with 15 bases between. Here the CDR3 reads CASTREKYAGELFF. The CDR3 region has the DNA TGTGCCAGCACTCGGGAAAAATACGCCGGGGAGCTGTTTTTT.

V usage is TRBV18 and J usage is TRBJ2-5; 12 bases line up with TRBD1. Trimming removed 1 base from V and 5 bases from J; junction bases left unmatched: 8. CDR1 KGHSH and CDR2 LQKENI come from the germline V gene. This CDR3 contains 17 residues. As DNA, the CDR3 is TGTGCCAGCTCACCACTATCCGGGACAGGGGGCGCCGAGACCCAGTACTTC. Protein sequence: CASSPLSGTGGAETQYF.